These 28 T cell receptor beta chains came from one sample sequenced in a study of human T cells and chemical hapten exposure. Time point reported: pre-sensitization, week 0. Treatment noted: therapeutic diphenylcyclopropenone sensitization with weekly scalp DPC. TCRdb passed the RACE reads through MiXCR, listing each CDR3 protein once. The sample lists more than 300,000 distinct CDR3 sequences; around 5.5% were seen once. Here the sequenced sample was whole blood, taken in connection with sensitization to the hapten diphenylcyclopropenone (DPC). All receptors come from a woman aged 18-29 years with alopecia areata. Some clones in this sample may be carry-over from other donors' samples.

This clonotype has ten or more counts. This sequence joins TRBV11-2 and TRBJ2-3, with D possibly matching TRBD2 (5 bases). The CDR3 runs 15 residues. V lost 6 bases and J lost 2, with 15 bases in between. Germline-derived CDR1 and CDR2 are SGHAT and FQNNGV. CDR3 amino acids: CASSPLDTNTDTQYF. The CDR3 nucleotides are TGTGCCAGCAGTCCACTAGATACCAACACAGATACGCAGTATTTT. The full variable domain, completed using reference TRBV11-2 and TRBJ2-3, is EAGVAQSPRYKIIEKRQSVAFWCNPISGHATLYWYQQILGQGPKLLIQFQNNGVVDDSQLPKDRFSAERLKGVDSTLKIQPAKLEDSAVYLCASSPLDTNTDTQYFGPGTRLTVL.

Remarks on this clonotype: This may be a read error, as it is one base from a much larger clone. This chain links TRBV6-2 or TRBV6-3 with TRBJ1-5; D gene unclear. CDR3 length equals 14 residues. Germline-derived CDR1 and CDR2 are MNHEY and SVGEGT. V dropped 2 bases and J dropped 7 bases, with 12 bases sitting between them. CDR3 loop: CASSYVAGSQPQHF. As DNA, the CDR3 is TGTGCCAGCAGTTACGTGGCGGGGTCCCAGCCCCAGCATTTT.

This clonotype was detected many times. In nucleotides, the CDR3 is TGCAGTGCTGGATACCGGGAACACAATGAGCAGTTCTTC. Amino acid sequence: CSAGYREHNEQFF. The V gene is TRBV20-1, the J gene TRBJ2-1; possibly TRBD2 for D (5 bases). This CDR3 comprises 13 residues. Germline CDR1 and CDR2: DFQATT and SNEGSKA (reference sequence). V shed 5 bases and J shed 5 bases, with 13 bases lying between them.

This clonotype has ten or more counts. The chain recombines TRBV27 with TRBJ1-1; D unclear. The CDR3 totals 13 residues. Germline V lookup: CDR1 MNHEY, CDR2 SMNVEV (reference sequence). Trimming stripped 8 bases from V and 4 bases from J, with 14 bases between. DNA for the CDR3: TGTGCCAGCTCACCACGGCGGGGCACTGAAGCTTTCTTT. It specifies CASSPRRGTEAFF.

There are many counts of this clonotype. This rearrangement joins TRBV12-3 or TRBV12-4 to TRBJ2-5, with no clear D. Trimming left V 6 bases short and J 7 bases short, with 15 bases between. The CDR3 spans 13 residues. The CDR3 DNA follows: TGTGCCAGCAGCCCCCCCCAACCGGCGACCCAGTACTTC. This codes for CASSPPQPATQYF.

This clonotype turned up a few times. The chain recombines TRBV10-3 with TRBJ2-2; a possible D gene is TRBD2 (6 bases). The V gene lost 8 bases and the J gene lost 2 bases, with 15 bases spanning the gap. The CDR3 is 15 amino acids. Germline CDR1 reads ENHRY; CDR2 reads SYGVKD. The CDR3, as DNA: TGTGCCATCGCCCGGGAGACATTAAACACCGGGGAGCTGTTTTTT. Amino acids: CAIARETLNTGELFF.

The gene calls are TRBV6-2 or TRBV6-3 and TRBJ1-2, with D maybe TRBD1 (6 bases). V was cut by 6 bases and J by 2 bases, with 10 bases left in between. The CDR3 is made up of 13 amino acids. Germline loops: CDR1 MNHEY, CDR2 SVGEGT. The CDR3 region is CASSGQPNYGYTF. The CDR3 DNA follows: TGTGCCAGCAGCGGACAGCCAAACTATGGCTACACCTTC.

The sample holds many counts of this clonotype. The genes are TRBV6-1 and TRBJ2-3; TRBD2 agrees at 10 bases. Germline loops: CDR1 MNHNS, CDR2 SASEGT. The CDR3 spans 17 residues. V gave up 5 bases and J gave up 5 bases; unmatched junction bases: 13. The CDR3 loop is CASSPGRGLALGDTQYF. Here the CDR3 DNA reads TGTGCCAGCAGTCCCGGTAGGGGACTAGCGCTGGGAGATACGCAGTATTTT.

This clonotype was detected many times. The V and J genes are TRBV2 and TRBJ2-5, with TRBD2 matching over 12 bases. Germline loops: CDR1 SNHLY, CDR2 FYNNEI. Trimming removed 6 bases from V and 4 bases from J; junction bases left unmatched: 12. The CDR3 length is 17 residues. The DNA for the CDR3 is TGTGCCAGCAGCACTCCCACTAGCGGGGGGCGGGGAGAGACCCAGTACTTC. As protein: CASSTPTSGGRGETQYF.

The V gene is TRBV7-8, the J gene TRBJ1-3; TRBD1 matches 9 bases. The CDR3 is 15 amino acids. Germline V gene data show CDR1 as SGHVS and CDR2 as FQNEAQ. V lost 5 bases to trimming and J lost 3 bases; unmatched junction nucleotides: 5. CDR3 in DNA: TGTGCCAGCAGCGTGGACAGGGGTAGTGGAAACACCATATATTTT. This gives the protein CASSVDRGSGNTIYF.

This clonotype was observed many times. The CDR3 coding sequence is TGTGCCAGCAGTTCCGGGACTAGCGGTTCCAATACGCAGTATTTT. This codes for CASSSGTSGSNTQYF. This chain connects TRBV12-3 or TRBV12-4 to TRBJ2-3; 11 positions agree with TRBD2. This CDR3 spans 15 amino acids. Trimming removed 4 bases from V and 7 bases from J; junction bases left unmatched: 7.

A few counts support this clonotype. The chain combines TRBV4-3 with TRBJ2-6, with D possibly being TRBD1 or TRBD2 (5 bases each). V lost 0 bases to trimming and J lost 2 bases, with 8 bases between them. CDR1 is LGHNA and CDR2 is YSLEER in the germline V gene. This CDR3 is built from 16 residues. Here the CDR3 reads CASSQDWGTGANVLTF. CDR3 nucleotide sequence: TGCGCCAGCAGCCAAGATTGGGGGACTGGGGCCAACGTCCTGACTTTC.

This clonotype was observed a few times. The chain recombines TRBV18 with TRBJ1-5, with 7 bases matching TRBD1. The germline V gene encodes CDR1 KGHSH and CDR2 LQKENI. Germline trimming cut 6 bases from V and 4 bases from J; bases unmatched to any gene: 6. CDR3 length equals 14 residues. The CDR3 DNA is TGTGCCAGCTCTCACGAACAGGGGAATCAGCCCCAGCATTTT. Translating it yields CASSHEQGNQPQHF.

The chain has TRBV5-1 and TRBJ2-1, with D hard to call. Germline CDR1 is SGHRS and CDR2 is YFSETQ. Trimming left V 4 bases short and J 2 bases short, with 7 bases between. This CDR3 has 13 residues. In DNA, the CDR3 is TGCGCCAGCAGCCACCCCGCCTACAATGAGCAGTTCTTC. Translated: CASSHPAYNEQFF.

This clonotype was counted at least ten times. V is TRBV6-2 or TRBV6-3 and J is TRBJ2-6, with 7 bases matching TRBD1. The ends lost 3 bases at V and 4 bases at J; junction bases unmatched: 9. Per germline, CDR1 MNHEY and CDR2 SVGEGT. This CDR3 region has 17 residues. This chain's CDR3 is CASSYYTGVGGANVLTF. CDR3 sequence (DNA): TGTGCCAGCAGTTATTACACAGGGGTTGGAGGGGCCAACGTCCTGACTTTC.

This clonotype has ten or more counts. The chain links TRBV28 to TRBJ1-1, with D hard to call. V was trimmed by 5 bases and J by 7 bases, leaving 8 bases between them. CDR1 and CDR2 (germline): MDHEN, SYDVKM. The CDR3 loop spans 11 amino acids. CDR3 residues: CASSQTVEAFF. CDR3 in DNA: TGTGCCAGCAGTCAGACGGTTGAAGCTTTCTTT. The variable domain in full, completed from reference TRBV28 and TRBJ1-1, reads DVKVTQSSRYLVKRTGEKVFLECVQDMDHENMFWYRQDPGLGLRLIYFSYDVKMKEKGDIPEGYSVSREKKERFSLILESASTNQTSMYLCASSQTVEAFFGQGTRLTVV.

This clonotype was recorded a few times. This sequence joins TRBV15 and TRBJ1-1; perhaps TRBD1 as D (5 bases). V lost 0 bases, J lost 7 bases, and 18 bases lay in between. Germline V gene lookup returns CDR1 LNHNV and CDR2 YYDKDF (reference sequence). The CDR3 is 16 residues long. The chain's CDR3 is CATSRDIEGPESEAFF. In DNA form, the CDR3 reads TGTGCCACCAGCAGAGATATTGAGGGGCCCGAGAGTGAAGCTTTCTTT.

This clonotype was seen at least ten times. This chain connects TRBV12-3 or TRBV12-4 to TRBJ1-6; 11 positions agree with TRBD1. The CDR3 consists of 13 residues. The junction had 2 bases not matched to a gene; V was cut back by 6 bases and J by 10 bases. For the CDR3, the DNA is TGTGCCAGCAGCCGGACAGGGGGCTCACCCCTCCACTTT. Translated: CASSRTGGSPLHF.

The genes are TRBV10-2 and TRBJ1-6, with D tentatively TRBD1 (5 bases). Germline lookup yields CDR1 WSHSY and CDR2 SAAADI. V shed 2 bases and J shed 10 bases, with 9 bases lying between them. This CDR3 is built from 13 residues. The CDR3 region is CASSETGESPLHF. CDR3 coding DNA: TGCGCCAGCAGTGAGACAGGTGAATCACCCCTCCACTTT.

V usage is TRBV11-2 and J usage is TRBJ2-1; 8 bases map to TRBD2. The CDR3 covers 15 residues. The trim removed 1 base at V and 8 bases at J, leaving 7 bases unmatched. Per the germline V gene, CDR1 is SGHAT and CDR2 is FQNNGV. DNA for the CDR3: TGTGCCAGCAGCTTAGGACGGGGGGGTACCGATGAGCAGTTCTTC. It encodes CASSLGRGGTDEQFF.

This rearrangement joins TRBV12-3 or TRBV12-4 to TRBJ1-1; D might be TRBD1 (6 bases). The CDR3 runs to 16 residues. Deletions cut 3 bases from V and 0 bases from J, with 14 bases between. The CDR3 nucleotides read TGTGCCAGCAGTTTCTTGGGGGGCGGCATGAACACTGAAGCTTTCTTT. Translation: CASSFLGGGMNTEAFF.

V gene TRBV25-1 combines with J gene TRBJ2-1; 10 bases are shared with TRBD2. Germline CDR1 is MGHDK and CDR2 is SYGVNS. This CDR3 has 13 residues. The V and J ends lost 7 bases and 12 bases, in that order; junction bases with no gene match: 9. This chain's CDR3 is CASIPSGGARQFF. In DNA, the CDR3 is TGTGCCAGCATACCGAGCGGGGGGGCCAGGCAGTTCTTC.

This chain uses TRBV18 with TRBJ2-7; 9 positions agree with TRBD1. CDR3 length: 15 amino acids. V gave up 3 bases and J gave up 2 bases; unmatched junction bases: 5. Germline V CDR1 and CDR2: KGHSH, LQKENI. DNA of the CDR3: TGTGCCAGCTCACCCCCGGGACAGGGTACCTACGAGCAGTACTTC. Its protein is CASSPPGQGTYEQYF.

In this sample, this clonotype turned up many times. The J gene is TRBJ1-1, the V gene TRBV7-8, with 10 positions matching TRBD1. Germline loops: CDR1 SGHVS, CDR2 FQNEAQ. Germline trimming cut 3 bases from V and 5 bases from J; bases unmatched to any gene: 9. This CDR3 has 16 amino acids. CDR3 in amino acids: CASSFNPGQGKTEAFF. In DNA form, the CDR3 reads TGTGCCAGCAGCTTTAATCCGGGACAGGGGAAGACTGAAGCTTTCTTT.

This clonotype was observed a few times. This chain links TRBV6-2 or TRBV6-3 with TRBJ2-3; 12 bases fit TRBD2. The ends lost 6 bases at V and 7 bases at J; junction bases unmatched: 8. The germline V gene encodes CDR1 MNHEY and CDR2 SVGEGT. CDR3 length: 15 amino acids. The CDR3 spells CASRSLAGGLYTQYF. CDR3 sequence (DNA): TGTGCCAGCAGGTCTCTAGCGGGGGGGCTATATACGCAGTATTTT.

This clonotype was observed at least ten times. V and J are TRBV14 and TRBJ1-6; D not resolved. V lost 5 bases, J lost 7 bases, and 15 bases lay in between. Germline-derived CDR1 and CDR2 are SGHDN and FVKESK. CDR3 length equals 15 residues. The CDR3 loop reads CASSSRDPINSPLHF. As DNA, the CDR3 is TGTGCCAGCAGCTCCCGGGATCCAATCAATTCACCCCTCCACTTT.

The sample holds many counts of this clonotype. The rearrangement joins TRBV20-1 to TRBJ2-3, with a tentative D call TRBD2 (5 bases). This CDR3 comprises 11 residues. The V and J ends lost 6 bases and 3 bases respectively, with 7 bases between them. Germline assignment: CDR1 DFQATT and CDR2 SNEGSKA (reference sequence). CDR3 region: CSAGLTDTQYF. The CDR3 DNA follows: TGCAGTGCAGGACTGACAGATACGCAGTATTTT.

The CDR3 DNA is TGTGCCAGCAGCCAAGATGACGTGGGGAGCTCTGGAAACACCATATATTTT. As protein: CASSQDDVGSSGNTIYF. The chain uses TRBV4-2 and TRBJ1-3; D unresolved. The CDR3 consists of 17 residues. Germline V CDR1 and CDR2: LGHNA, YNFKEQ. Trimming took off 0 bases at V and 0 bases at J, with 12 bases between the two ends.